This is a list of T cell receptor beta chains from one sample in a study of Graves' ophthalmopathy and Graves' hyperthyroidism. From the multiplex PCR reads, TCRdb called clonotypes with MiXCR, one entry per CDR3 protein. The sample holds approximately 380,000 distinct CDR3 sequences, under 25% seen once. The sample taken for sequencing was peripheral blood. The origin of the receptors is a young woman with stable Graves' hyperthyroidism. The CDR3 runs from the conserved cysteine through the conserved F or W. A D gene is named only where the DNA matches it firmly. Clone size is given for some rows only: seen once, a few or many times, or a class if the clone is expanded.

clone size,V gene,D gene,J gene,CDR3 protein,CDR3 DNA
NA,TRBV12-3/TRBV12-4,NA,TRBJ2-7,CASSVVTGLAATYEQYF,TGTGCCAGCAGCGTTGTGACAGGGCTAGCGGCTACCTACGAGCAGTACTTC
many,TRBV20-1,NA,TRBJ2-2,CSAREGTGELFF,TGCAGTGCTAGAGAGGGCACCGGGGAGCTGTTTTTT
many,TRBV2,NA,TRBJ2-7,CASFQLRGSHEQYF,TGTGCCAGCTTTCAGCTGAGGGGGAGCCACGAGCAGTACTTC
few,TRBV11-1,TRBD1,TRBJ2-7,CASRTGTAYEQYF,TGTGCCAGCAGAACCGGGACAGCTTACGAGCAGTACTTC
few,TRBV3-1,TRBD2,TRBJ2-2,CASSRTGTSGWTGELFF,TGTGCCAGCAGCCGTACCGGGACTAGCGGGTGGACCGGGGAGCTGTTTTTT
many,TRBV28,NA,TRBJ2-5,CASSLIRDRETQYF,TGTGCCAGCAGTTTAATACGGGACCGGGAGACCCAGTACTTC
NA,TRBV24-1,NA,TRBJ1-1,CATSSQGTRGMNTEAFF,TGTGCCACCAGCAGCCAAGGAACCAGGGGCATGAACACTGAAGCTTTCTTT
many,TRBV9,NA,TRBJ2-2,CASSARPTGELFF,TGTGCCAGCAGCGCCCGTCCAACCGGGGAGCTGTTTTTT
NA,TRBV14,TRBD1,TRBJ1-1,CASSQETGDRAEAFF,TGTGCCAGCAGCCAAGAGACGGGGGACAGGGCCGAAGCTTTCTTT
many,TRBV30,NA,TRBJ1-2,CAWSVISGAYGYTF,TGTGCCTGGAGTGTGATTTCAGGGGCGTATGGCTACACCTTC
many,TRBV11-2,TRBD1,TRBJ2-7,CASSLVYGQGRSYEQYF,TGTGCCAGCAGCTTAGTTTACGGACAGGGGCGATCCTACGAGCAGTACTTC
many,TRBV7-3,NA,TRBJ2-5,CASSRYARETQYF,TGTGCCAGCAGTAGATATGCACGGGAGACCCAGTACTTC
few,TRBV13,NA,TRBJ2-7,CASSHPQSSYEQYF,TGTGCCAGCAGCCACCCTCAAAGCTCCTACGAGCAGTACTTC
many,TRBV7-9,TRBD2,TRBJ2-7,CASSQQSTSGSSYEQYF,TGTGCCAGCAGCCAGCAATCGACTAGCGGGAGCTCCTACGAGCAGTACTTC
few,TRBV15,NA,TRBJ1-5,CAISPQGQPQHF,TGTGCCATCTCTCCGCAGGGTCAGCCCCAGCATTTT
many,TRBV28,TRBD1,TRBJ2-7,CASSFETGAYEQYF,TGTGCCAGCAGTTTCGAGACAGGGGCCTACGAGCAGTACTTC
many,TRBV9,NA,TRBJ2-7,CASSAGHKYEQYF,TGTGCCAGCAGCGCCGGACACAAATACGAGCAGTACTTC
NA,TRBV15,NA,TRBJ1-5,CATSTWQGQNYQPQHF,TGTGCCACCAGCACCTGGCAAGGACAGAATTATCAGCCCCAGCATTTT
many,TRBV20-1,NA,TRBJ1-5,CSASDSTDSNQPQHF,TGCAGTGCTAGTGACAGCACGGATAGCAATCAGCCCCAGCATTTT
NA,TRBV20-1,NA,TRBJ1-5,CSARVRAHQPQHF,TGCAGTGCTAGAGTCAGGGCACATCAGCCCCAGCATTTT
many,TRBV6-5,NA,TRBJ1-2,CASSYRGGDGYTF,TGTGCCAGCAGTTATCGGGGCGGGGATGGCTACACCTTC
NA,TRBV6-5,TRBD1,TRBJ1-1,CASSYGTGWNTEACF,TGTGCCAGCAGTTACGGGACAGGGTGGAACACTGAAGCTTGCTTT
many,TRBV5-1,NA,TRBJ1-1,CASSFIGRNTEAFF,TGCGCCAGCAGCTTCATCGGCCGGAACACTGAAGCTTTCTTT
many,TRBV20-1,TRBD1,TRBJ1-6,CSASRRQGGHSPLHF,TGCAGTGCTAGTCGTCGACAGGGGGGACATTCACCCCTCCACTTT
many,TRBV5-1,TRBD2,TRBJ2-5,CASSLGAASGQETQYF,TGCGCCAGCAGCTTGGGGGCTGCTAGCGGCCAAGAGACCCAGTACTTC
NA,TRBV6-1,NA,TRBJ1-2,CASSGSTGTNYGYTF,TGTGCCAGCAGTGGGTCCACAGGGACTAATTATGGCTACACCTTC
NA,TRBV28,NA,TRBJ1-2,CASSLGMEATNYGYTF,TGTGCCAGCAGTTTGGGTATGGAAGCAACCAACTATGGCTACACCTTC
many,TRBV6-5,TRBD1,TRBJ2-7,CASSYSPGQEAEQYF,TGTGCCAGCAGTTATTCACCGGGACAGGAGGCCGAGCAGTACTTC
many,TRBV5-1,NA,TRBJ2-7,CASSLKGRTENYEQYF,TGCGCCAGCAGCCTGAAAGGCCGGACAGAAAACTACGAGCAGTACTTC
many,TRBV11-2,NA,TRBJ2-7,CARHVASYEQYF,TGTGCCAGGCACGTGGCGAGCTACGAGCAGTACTTC
NA,TRBV4-1,TRBD2,TRBJ2-5,CASSLIPGLAGIGTQYF,TGCGCCAGCAGCCTGATTCCGGGACTAGCGGGAATAGGGACCCAGTACTTC
NA,TRBV7-2,NA,TRBJ1-1,CASSLTPVSTEAFF,TGTGCCAGCAGCTTAACCCCCGTTTCTACTGAAGCTTTCTTT
few,TRBV3-1,NA,TRBJ1-5,CASSQGQKNQPQHF,TGTGCCAGCAGCCAAGGACAGAAAAATCAGCCCCAGCATTTT